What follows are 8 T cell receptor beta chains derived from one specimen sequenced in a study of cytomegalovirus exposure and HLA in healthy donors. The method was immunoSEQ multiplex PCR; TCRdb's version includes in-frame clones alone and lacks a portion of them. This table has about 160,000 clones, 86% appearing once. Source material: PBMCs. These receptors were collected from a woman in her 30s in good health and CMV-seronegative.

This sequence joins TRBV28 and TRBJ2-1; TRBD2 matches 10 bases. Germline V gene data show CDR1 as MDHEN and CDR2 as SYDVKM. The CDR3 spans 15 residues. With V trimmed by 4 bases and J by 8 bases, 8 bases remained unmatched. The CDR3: CASSSGLARRDEQFF. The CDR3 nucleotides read TGTGCCAGCAGTTCGGGACTAGCGAGGAGGGATGAGCAGTTCTTC.

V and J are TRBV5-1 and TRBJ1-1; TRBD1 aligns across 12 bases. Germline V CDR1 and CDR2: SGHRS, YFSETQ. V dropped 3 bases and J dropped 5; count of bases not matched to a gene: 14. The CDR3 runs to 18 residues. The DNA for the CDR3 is TGCGCCAGCAGCTGGTCGTTTTTGGGACAGGGGGCGAGGACTGAAGCTTTCTTT. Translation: CASSWSFLGQGARTEAFF.

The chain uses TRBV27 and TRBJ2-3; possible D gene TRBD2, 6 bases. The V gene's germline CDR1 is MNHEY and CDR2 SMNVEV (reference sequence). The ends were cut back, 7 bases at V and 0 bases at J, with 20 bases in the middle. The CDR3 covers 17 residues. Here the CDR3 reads CASKLTLGLASTDTQYF. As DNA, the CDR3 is TGTGCCAGCAAGTTAACCCTGGGACTTGCTAGCACAGATACGCAGTATTTT.

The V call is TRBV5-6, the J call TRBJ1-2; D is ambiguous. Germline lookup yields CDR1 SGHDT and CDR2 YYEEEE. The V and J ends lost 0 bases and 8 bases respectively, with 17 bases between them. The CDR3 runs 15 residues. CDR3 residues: CASSLEGGQLGGYTF. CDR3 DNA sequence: TGTGCCAGCAGCTTGGAGGGAGGGCAATTGGGAGGCTACACCTTC.

CDR3 protein: CASSLLSGQGPTGDTQYF. CDR3 bases: TGTGCCAGCAGTCTACTCTCGGGACAGGGGCCCACGGGAGATACGCAGTATTTT. This chain joins TRBV27 and TRBJ2-3, with 10 positions matching TRBD1. CDR1 is MNHEY, CDR2 SMNVEV, per germline (reference sequence). CDR3 length equals 18 residues. The junction had 16 bases not matched to a gene; V was cut back by 5 bases and J by 5 bases.

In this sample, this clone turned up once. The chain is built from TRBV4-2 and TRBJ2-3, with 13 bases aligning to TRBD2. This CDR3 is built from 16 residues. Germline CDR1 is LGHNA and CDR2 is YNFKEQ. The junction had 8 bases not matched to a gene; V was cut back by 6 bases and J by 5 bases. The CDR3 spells CASSPLTSGRLDTQYF. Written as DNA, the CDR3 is TGTGCCAGCAGTCCCCTGACTAGCGGGAGGTTAGATACGCAGTATTTT.

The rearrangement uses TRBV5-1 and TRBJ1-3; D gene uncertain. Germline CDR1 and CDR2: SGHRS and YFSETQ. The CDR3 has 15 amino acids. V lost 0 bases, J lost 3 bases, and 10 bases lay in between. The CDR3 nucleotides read TGCGCCAGCAGCTTGGCCGCGGGGAGTGGAAACACCATATATTTT. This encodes CASSLAAGSGNTIYF.

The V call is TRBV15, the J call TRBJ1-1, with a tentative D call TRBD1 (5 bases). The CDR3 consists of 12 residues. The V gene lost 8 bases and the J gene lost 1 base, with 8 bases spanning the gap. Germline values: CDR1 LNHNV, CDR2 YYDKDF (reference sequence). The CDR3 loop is CATGQGNTEAFF. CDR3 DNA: TGTGCCACCGGTCAGGGGAACACTGAAGCTTTCTTT.